The 16 T cell receptor beta chains reported below all come from one sample, sequenced in a study of memory CD4+ T cells and cytomegalovirus serostatus. The assay was immunoSEQ multiplex PCR, and TCRdb's table has in-frame clones only and misses some. The repertoire includes 35,000 to 55,000 clones, around 80% of them detected once, and approximately 0.85% sits in the top ten. Single viable CD3+CD4+CD8-CD45RO+ cells were sorted as the memory CD4+ T cells. Sequences were obtained from memory CD4+ T cells from blood. Receptor source: an adult in good health and CMV-seronegative.

This chain uses TRBV19 with TRBJ1-6; D gene unclear. V was pared by 3 bases and J by 10 bases, with 13 bases between. Germline V gene lookup returns CDR1 LNHDA and CDR2 SQIVND (reference sequence). The CDR3 covers 14 residues. This CDR3 is CASSMTQNGSPLHF. The DNA for the CDR3 is TGTGCCAGTAGTATGACCCAAAACGGATCACCCCTCCACTTT. The full variable domain, completed using reference TRBV19 and TRBJ1-6, is DGGITQSPKYLFRKEGQNVTLSCEQNLNHDAMYWYRQDPGQGLRLIYYSQIVNDFQKGDIAEGYSVSREKKESFPLTVTSAQKNPTAFYLCASSMTQNGSPLHFGNGTRLTVT.

This clone is judged medium-sized. The chain uses TRBV7-2 and TRBJ1-1; maybe TRBD1 (5 bases). V was cut by 5 bases and J by 5 bases, with 18 bases left in between. From germline, CDR1 is SGHTA and CDR2 FQGNSA. The CDR3 loop spans 15 amino acids. This CDR3 reads CASSLDPARQTEAFF. Here the CDR3 DNA reads TGTGCCAGCAGCCTCGACCCAGCTAGACAGACTGAAGCTTTCTTT.

The chain is built from TRBV5-1 and TRBJ2-1; D is uncertain. Germline CDR1 is SGHRS and CDR2 is YFSETQ. The CDR3 spans 17 residues. V lost 0 bases, J lost 6 bases, and 19 bases lay in between. The DNA for the CDR3 is TGCGCCAGCAGCTTGGCTCGAGGCGGATCGGAGCTCAATGAGCAGTTCTTC. As protein: CASSLARGGSELNEQFF.

This chain's CDR3 is CASSQDWSQGGYGYTF. The CDR3 nucleotides are TGTGCCAGCAGCCAAGATTGGTCCCAGGGTGGCTATGGCTACACCTTC. The V gene is TRBV4-2, the J gene TRBJ1-2; perhaps TRBD1 as D (5 bases). This CDR3 has 16 amino acids. CDR1 LGHNA and CDR2 YNFKEQ come from the germline V gene. The V end lost 0 bases, the J end lost 4 bases, and 15 bases lay between the germline ends.

This chain connects TRBV20-1 to TRBJ1-2; D might be TRBD1 (5 bases). The V end lost 8 bases, the J end lost 4 bases, and 11 bases lay between the germline ends. The CDR3 covers 11 residues. The germline V gene encodes CDR1 DFQATT and CDR2 SNEGSKA (reference sequence). The CDR3 here is CSRDGRYGYTF. Here the CDR3 DNA reads TGCAGTCGGGACGGCCGCTATGGCTACACCTTC.

The chain carries TRBV10-3 and TRBJ1-3, with TRBD1 matching over 8 bases. Germline lookup yields CDR1 ENHRY and CDR2 SYGVKD. V dropped 6 bases and J dropped 6; count of bases not matched to a gene: 4. The CDR3 runs to 13 residues. The CDR3 region is CAIRGTGPNTIYF. DNA of the CDR3: TGTGCCATCAGAGGGACAGGCCCAAACACCATATATTTT.

This sequence joins TRBV29-1 and TRBJ2-3; 8 positions agree with TRBD2. V lost 7 bases and J lost 2; bases outside the gene matches: 14. CDR1 SQVTM and CDR2 ANQGSEA come from the germline V gene. This CDR3 region has 16 residues. Written as DNA, the CDR3 is TGCAGCGCGCAGGCGGCAGCGGGGGCCTTCACAGATACGCAGTATTTT. Protein product: CSAQAAAGAFTDTQYF.

The chain combines TRBV18 with TRBJ1-1; D possibly corresponds to TRBD1 (5 bases). V was shortened by 3 bases and J by 1 base, with 9 bases between the two germline ends. Germline lookup yields CDR1 KGHSH and CDR2 LQKENI. The CDR3 spans 14 residues. The CDR3 loop reads CASSPDSKNTEAFF. CDR3 nucleotide sequence: TGTGCCAGCTCACCTGACAGTAAGAACACTGAAGCTTTCTTT.

This clone was observed a handful of times. V is TRBV7-2 and J is TRBJ1-1; D not certain. This CDR3 comprises 13 residues. Trimming cost V 3 bases and J 0 bases, with 5 bases left between them. Germline lookup yields CDR1 SGHTA and CDR2 FQGNSA. CDR3 residues: CASSFYLNTEAFF. CDR3 DNA: TGTGCCAGCAGCTTCTACCTGAACACTGAAGCTTTCTTT.

The CDR3 sequence is CASSLGGTGEAFF. CDR3 DNA sequence: TGCGCCAGCAGCTTGGGGGGGACAGGCGAAGCTTTCTTT. The genes are TRBV5-1 and TRBJ1-1, with 8 bases that match TRBD1. In germline, CDR1 is SGHRS, CDR2 YFSETQ. The CDR3 sequence is 13 residues long. J lost 8 bases, V lost 0 bases, and 3 bases had no gene match.

The CDR3 sequence is CSVEVGHRDTF. The CDR3 DNA reads as TGCAGCGTTGAAGTTGGCCATCGGGACACCTTC. V gene TRBV29-1 combines with J gene TRBJ1-2; no firm D call. The CDR3 is 11 amino acids. V lost 1 base, J lost 12 bases, and 12 bases lay in between. The germline V gene has CDR1 SQVTM and CDR2 ANQGSEA. Based on the CDR3 plus reference TRBV29-1 and TRBJ1-2, the full variable domain is SAVISQKPSRDICQRGTSLTIQCQVDSQVTMMFWYRQQPGQSLTLIATANQGSEATYESGFVIDKFPISRPNLTFSTLTVSNMSPEDSSIYLCSVEVGHRDTFGSGTRLTVV.

The J gene is TRBJ2-2, the V gene TRBV7-6; D is possibly TRBD2 (5 bases). The length of the CDR3 is 17 residues. The ends were cut back, 0 bases at V and 1 base at J, with 12 bases in the middle. Germline CDR1 is SGHVS and CDR2 is FNYEAQ. The CDR3 region is CASSLALNRGNTGELFF. In nucleotides, the CDR3 is TGTGCCAGCAGCTTAGCGCTAAACCGGGGGAACACCGGGGAGCTGTTTTTT.

This chain joins TRBV19 and TRBJ2-1, with D tentatively TRBD2 (5 bases). Germline assignment: CDR1 LNHDA and CDR2 SQIVND (reference sequence). Trimming left V 7 bases short and J 0 bases short, with 16 bases between. The CDR3 totals 16 residues. The CDR3 nucleotides are TGTGCCAGTACCCCCCCGGGATCTAGCTCCTACAATGAGCAGTTCTTC. Encoded protein: CASTPPGSSSYNEQFF.

The V call is TRBV15, the J call TRBJ2-7; D gene uncertain. CDR3 size: 12 residues. V shed 0 bases and J shed 6 bases, with 6 bases lying between them. CDR1 is LNHNV, CDR2 YYDKDF, per germline (reference sequence). The CDR3 here is CATSREVGEQYF. CDR3 coding DNA: TGTGCCACCAGCAGAGAGGTAGGCGAGCAGTACTTC.

The genes are TRBV5-1 and TRBJ1-3; TRBD1 aligns across 8 bases. This CDR3 contains 18 residues. CDR1 is SGHRS, CDR2 YFSETQ, per germline. Germline trimming cut 0 bases from V and 4 bases from J; bases unmatched to any gene: 12. The CDR3 nucleotides read TGCGCCAGCAGCTTGGGAAGGGACAGGATGTTCGCGGGAAACACCATATATTTT. Translating gives CASSLGRDRMFAGNTIYF.

Here the CDR3 DNA reads TGTGCCAGCAGCTGCCTGGATGGATCCGATCAGCCCCAGCATTTT. Translation: CASSCLDGSDQPQHF. The rearrangement uses TRBV7-7 and TRBJ1-5; D is ambiguous. V was cut by 4 bases and J by 5 bases, with 15 bases left in between. The CDR3 contains 15 residues. Germline loops: CDR1 SSHAT, CDR2 FNYEAQ (reference sequence).